This TCR beta chain emerged from a study of T-cell reconstitution after alpha-beta-depleted transplantation in children. Study-level results: After one year, T-cell counts and TCRbeta diversity mostly came from new T cells. Expanded clones from the graft, numbering several hundred, reportedly supplied alpha-beta T cells about two months after transplant.

There are 14 residues in the CDR3. Deletions cut 3 bases from V and 5 bases from J, with 16 bases between. CDR1 DFQATT and CDR2 SNEGSKA come from the germline V gene (reference sequence). This clonotype was observed at least ten times. Its antigen is as yet unknown. This sample's TCRbeta library carried unique molecular identifier barcodes. TCRdb re-called the PCR reads with MiXCR, one entry per CDR3 protein. The repertoire consists of about 870,000 distinct CDR3 sequences, with 16% occurring once and the leading ten covering around 5.3%. This specimen consisted of PBMCs, mostly from graft donor cells, obtained 360 days after TCRalphabeta/CD19-depleted stem cell transplant. The source is a male patient between 10 and 17 years old who had a stem cell transplant for acute lymphoblastic leukemia, so the T cells may come from the graft donor. The J gene is TRBJ1-1, the V gene TRBV20-1; D is perhaps TRBD1 (5 bases). The CDR3 protein is CSASRDLRGTEAFF. The CDR3 region has the DNA TGCAGTGCTAGTAGGGACCTCAGAGGGACTGAAGCTTTCTTT.